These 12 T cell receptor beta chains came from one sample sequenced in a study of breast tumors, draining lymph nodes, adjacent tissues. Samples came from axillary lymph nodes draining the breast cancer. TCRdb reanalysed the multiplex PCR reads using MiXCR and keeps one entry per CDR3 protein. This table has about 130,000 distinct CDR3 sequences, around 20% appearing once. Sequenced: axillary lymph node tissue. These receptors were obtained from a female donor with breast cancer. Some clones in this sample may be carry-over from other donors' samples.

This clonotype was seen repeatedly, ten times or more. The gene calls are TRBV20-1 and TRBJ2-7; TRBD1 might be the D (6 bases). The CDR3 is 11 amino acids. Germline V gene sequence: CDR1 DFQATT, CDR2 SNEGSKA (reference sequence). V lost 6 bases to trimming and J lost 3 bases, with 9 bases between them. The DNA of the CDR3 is TGCAGTGCCAAACAGGGCTACGAGCAGTACTTC. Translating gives CSAKQGYEQYF.

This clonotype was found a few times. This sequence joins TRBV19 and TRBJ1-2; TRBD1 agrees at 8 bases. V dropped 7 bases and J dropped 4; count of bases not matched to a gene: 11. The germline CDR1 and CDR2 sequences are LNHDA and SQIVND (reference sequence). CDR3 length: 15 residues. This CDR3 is CASTWGRGQVYGYTF. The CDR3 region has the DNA TGTGCCAGTACCTGGGGCAGGGGGCAAGTCTATGGCTACACCTTC.

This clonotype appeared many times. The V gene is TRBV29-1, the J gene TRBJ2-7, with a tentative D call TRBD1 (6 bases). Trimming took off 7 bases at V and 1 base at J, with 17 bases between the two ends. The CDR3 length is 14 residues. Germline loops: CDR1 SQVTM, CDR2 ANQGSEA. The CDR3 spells CSALGGQGSYEQYF. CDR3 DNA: TGCAGCGCCCTAGGCGGTCAGGGGTCCTACGAGCAGTACTTC.

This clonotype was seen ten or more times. The chain's CDR3 is CASSPSTVRYGYTF. Written as DNA, the CDR3 is TGTGCCAGCTCACCAAGTACAGTGCGCTATGGCTACACCTTC. The V call is TRBV18, the J call TRBJ1-2, with D uncertain. Germline CDR1 reads KGHSH; CDR2 reads LQKENI. This CDR3 has 14 residues. With 2 bases removed from V and 4 bases from J, the gap between germline ends came to 11 bases.

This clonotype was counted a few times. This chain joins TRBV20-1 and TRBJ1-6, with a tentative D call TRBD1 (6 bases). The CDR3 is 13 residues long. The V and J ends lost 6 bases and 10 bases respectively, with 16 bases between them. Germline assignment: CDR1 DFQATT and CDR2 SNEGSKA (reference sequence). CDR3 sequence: CSATTGARSPLHF. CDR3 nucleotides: TGCAGTGCCACGACAGGAGCCCGGTCACCCCTCCACTTT.

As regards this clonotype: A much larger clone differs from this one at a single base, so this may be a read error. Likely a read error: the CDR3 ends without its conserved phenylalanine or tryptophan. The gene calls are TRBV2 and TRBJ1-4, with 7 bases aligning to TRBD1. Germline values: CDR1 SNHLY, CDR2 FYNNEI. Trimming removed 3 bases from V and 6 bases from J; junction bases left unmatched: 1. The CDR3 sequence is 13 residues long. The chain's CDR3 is CASSETGYEKLFL. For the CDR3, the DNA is TGTGCCAGCAGTGAGACAGGGTATGAAAAACTGTTTCTT.

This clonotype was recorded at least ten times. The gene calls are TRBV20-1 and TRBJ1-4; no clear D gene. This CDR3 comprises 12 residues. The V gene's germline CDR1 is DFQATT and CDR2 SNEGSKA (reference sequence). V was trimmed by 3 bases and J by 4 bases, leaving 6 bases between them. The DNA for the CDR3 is TGCAGTGCTAGGGTAGATAATGAAAAACTGTTTTTT. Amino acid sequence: CSARVDNEKLFF.

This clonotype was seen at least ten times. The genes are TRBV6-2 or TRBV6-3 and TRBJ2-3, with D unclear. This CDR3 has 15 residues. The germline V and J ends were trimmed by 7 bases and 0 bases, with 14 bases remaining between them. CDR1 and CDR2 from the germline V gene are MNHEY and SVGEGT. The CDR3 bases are TGTGCCAGCACATCCGACCGCCAGAGCACAGATACGCAGTATTTT. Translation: CASTSDRQSTDTQYF.

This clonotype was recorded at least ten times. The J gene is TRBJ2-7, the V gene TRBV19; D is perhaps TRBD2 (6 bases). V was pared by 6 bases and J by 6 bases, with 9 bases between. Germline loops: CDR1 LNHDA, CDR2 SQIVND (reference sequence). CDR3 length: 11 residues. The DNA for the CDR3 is TGTGCCAGTAGAGCGGAGGGCGAGCAGTACTTC. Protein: CASRAEGEQYF.

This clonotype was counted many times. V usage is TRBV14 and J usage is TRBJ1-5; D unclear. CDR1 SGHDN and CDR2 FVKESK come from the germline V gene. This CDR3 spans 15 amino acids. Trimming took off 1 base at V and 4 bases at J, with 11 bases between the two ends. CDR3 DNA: TGTGCCAGCAGCCAAGGTGGCGGACCTAATCAGCCCCAGCATTTT. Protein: CASSQGGGPNQPQHF.

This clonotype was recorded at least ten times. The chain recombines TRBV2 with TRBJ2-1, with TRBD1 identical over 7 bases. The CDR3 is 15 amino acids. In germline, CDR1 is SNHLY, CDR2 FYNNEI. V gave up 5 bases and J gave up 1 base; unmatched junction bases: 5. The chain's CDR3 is CASSPPGQSYNEQFF. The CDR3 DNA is TGTGCCAGCAGTCCCCCGGGACAGTCCTACAATGAGCAGTTCTTC.

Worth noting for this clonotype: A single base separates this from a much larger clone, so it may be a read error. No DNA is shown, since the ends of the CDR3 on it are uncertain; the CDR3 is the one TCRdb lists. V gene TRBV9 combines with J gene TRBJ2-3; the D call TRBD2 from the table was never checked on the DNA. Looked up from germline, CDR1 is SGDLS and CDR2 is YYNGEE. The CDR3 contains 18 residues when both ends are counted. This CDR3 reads CASSVASGSELVTDTRYF.